This T cell receptor (beta chain) stems from a study of technical replicates of blood from a handful of donors. The CDR3 is made up of 17 amino acids. Trimming cost V 3 bases and J 2 bases; bases outside gene matches: 10. Looked up from germline, CDR1 is LGHNA and CDR2 is YSLEER. TCRdb's table, derived via immunoSEQ multiplex PCR, lists solely in-frame clones and lacks some. The sample includes tens of thousands of clones, 80% to 95% of them seen just once. The TCR comes from a human donor in good health. Some clones in this sample may be carry-over from other donors' samples. The chain carries TRBV4-3 and TRBJ2-3, with 8 nucleotides matching TRBD2. The sequenced material came from PBMCs. For the CDR3, the DNA is TGCGCCAGCAGCCAGGGGATCGGGGGGGGATACACAGATACGCAGTATTTT. As protein: CASSQGIGGGYTDTQYF.